What follows describes a single TCR beta chain. Its antigen is not yet known. No much larger clone is present one base from it, and per-base qualities are unavailable. TCRbeta CDR3 regions were amplified from genomic DNA using the immunoSEQ Assay, a bias-controlled multiplex PCR. Regarding the original processing steps: The number of nucleated cells in each sample was estimated by amplification of reference gene primers within the assay. To quantify the absolute abundance of each unique TCRbeta CDR3 rearrangement, sequence reads were collapsed and filtered. For each sample, productive Simpson clonality was calculated as the square root of Simpson's diversity index over productive rearrangements. TCRdb holds this immuneACCESS table with in-frame rearrangements only. Some clones are missing; in checked studies, unresolved V genes explain under half, and the rest has no known cause. The V and J calls and clone size are taken from that table; D and trimming were inferred from the DNA. The sample profile shows 250,000 or so clones; about 87% of them were found once. The ten largest account for roughly 6.3% of the sample.

This sample was included in a study of blood T cell repertoires in COVID-19 (dated by TCRdb to about 2020). Turning to the overall study: The collaborator samples originated in the United States, Italy and Spain and spanned the acute and convalescent phases of COVID-19. The material from the prospective study consisted of cDNA or gDNA derived from T cells, B-cell-depleted T cells, or PBMCs. Deeply sampled blood TCRbeta repertoires from subjects exposed to, actively infected with, or recovered from COVID-19 were included in the dataset. The repertoires were made available in a free public database intended to serve as a resource for research on the immune response to SARS-CoV-2. Samples were obtained from the ongoing ImmuneRACE study (first 160 participants) and from 950 to 1,500 subjects provided by 6 global collaborators. A de-identified subject ID, COVID-19 status, age in years and sex were almost always included in the sample metadata. Where HLA class I and class II types were available, the types were taken from metadata supplied by the sample provider, not from assay-based typing. What the study reported, not specific to this receptor: The quantity of clinical and demographic metadata differed by source and by participant and was supplied without curation.

One collaborating source in Seattle enrolled patients while the patients were actively infected and followed the patients over time throughout the course of disease. The collaborating institutions used their own protocols to collect whole blood in K2EDTA tubes. For TCRbeta analysis, collaborators shipped samples in one of three forms: frozen whole blood, isolated PBMCs, or DNA extracted from either of those sample types. Material: peripheral blood. The TCR sequence derives from a woman aged 25 to 39 with COVID-19, enrolled during active disease.

The CDR3 region: CASSDWGGGYGYTF. The sequence in DNA is TGTGCCAGCAGTGATTGGGGGGGCGGTTATGGCTACACCTTC. The chain is assembled from TRBV2 and TRBJ1-2, and the D gene may be TRBD1, 6 bases matching. Sequences SNHLY (CDR1) and FYNNEI (CDR2) are obtained from the germline V gene. Trimming takes 3 bases from V and 5 bases from J, and the germline ends sit 13 bases apart. The cysteine opens and the phenylalanine closes a CDR3 of 14 amino acids. The retained sequence is limited to the CDR3, 42 bases, with the frame set at the first base.